The rows below give T cell receptor beta chains drawn from one sample of a study of identical twins. TCRdb redid the calling of the 5' RACE reads with MiXCR, one entry per CDR3 protein. The table shows around 960,000 distinct CDR3 sequences, with 12% occurring only once. These data also featured in a second study, about yellow fever vaccine responses in identical twins.

Sequenced: PBMCs. Receptors originate from a woman aged 18-29 years in good health. CDR3s include the opening cysteine and the closing phenylalanine or tryptophan. Fields, in order: CDR3 protein, CDR3 DNA, clone size, J gene, D gene, V gene. The D gene is left open where the match is weak. Rows give clone size only sometimes, using once, few, many, or a class for an expanded clone.

CDR3: CASGHRRRETQYF
DNA: TGTGCCAGCGGTCACCGCCGAAGAGAGACCCAGTACTTC
size: .
J: TRBJ2-5
D: .
V: TRBV14

CDR3: CASGWVGDTQYF
DNA: TGTGCCAGCGGATGGGTCGGAGATACGCAGTATTTT
size: many
J: TRBJ2-3
D: .
V: TRBV12-3/TRBV12-4

CDR3: CASSTPLVRQWGTGELFF
DNA: TGTGCCAGCTCAACCCCTCTCGTGAGACAGTGGGGCACCGGGGAGCTGTTTTTT
size: many
J: TRBJ2-2
D: .
V: TRBV18

CDR3: CASSPLRENIQYF
DNA: TGTGCCAGCAGTCCCCTTAGGGAAAACATTCAGTACTTC
size: many
J: TRBJ2-4
D: .
V: TRBV27

CDR3: CASRRIEGGYTF
DNA: TGTGCCAGCAGGCGTATTGAGGGTGGCTACACCTTC
size: many
J: TRBJ1-2
D: .
V: TRBV28

CDR3: CASSPLAGGTHEQYF
DNA: TGCGCCAGCAGTCCTCTAGCGGGAGGCACCCACGAGCAGTACTTC
size: few
J: TRBJ2-7
D: TRBD2
V: TRBV10-1

CDR3: CSARDGRKGADTQYF
DNA: TGCAGTGCTAGAGATGGGAGGAAGGGAGCAGATACGCAGTATTTT
size: few
J: TRBJ2-3
D: .
V: TRBV20-1

CDR3: CASSQEARLGYEQYF
DNA: TGCGCCAGCAGCCAAGAGGCGCGGCTAGGGTACGAGCAGTACTTC
size: few
J: TRBJ2-7
D: .
V: TRBV4-1

CDR3: CASSEGRVNNQPQHF
DNA: TGTGCCAGCAGTGAAGGCAGGGTAAACAATCAGCCCCAGCATTTT
size: many
J: TRBJ1-5
D: .
V: TRBV6-1

CDR3: CASSTGLVVGELFF
DNA: TGTGCCAGCAGCACTGGACTAGTCGTCGGGGAGCTGTTTTTT
size: few
J: TRBJ2-2
D: TRBD2
V: TRBV7-2

CDR3: CASSPGQENTEAFF
DNA: TGCGCCAGCAGCCCGGGACAGGAGAACACTGAAGCTTTCTTT
size: many
J: TRBJ1-1
D: TRBD1
V: TRBV5-1

CDR3: CASSYLGVGGETQYF
DNA: TGTGCCAGCAGTTACTTGGGAGTAGGGGGAGAGACCCAGTACTTC
size: few
J: TRBJ2-5
D: .
V: TRBV6-5

CDR3: CASSLVWSSGREVYEQYF
DNA: TGTGCCAGCAGCTTAGTTTGGTCTAGCGGGAGAGAGGTGTACGAGCAGTACTTC
size: .
J: TRBJ2-7
D: TRBD2
V: TRBV11-2

CDR3: CATPGGAPPNEQFF
DNA: TGTGCCACCCCGGGAGGGGCGCCCCCCAATGAGCAGTTCTTC
size: .
J: TRBJ2-1
D: TRBD2
V: TRBV7-9

CDR3: CASSQSLYEQFF
DNA: TGCGCCAGCAGCCAAAGTCTTTATGAGCAGTTCTTC
size: many
J: TRBJ2-1
D: .
V: TRBV4-1

CDR3: CASSVAGLNEQFF
DNA: TGTGCCAGCAGCGTAGCTGGTTTAAATGAGCAGTTCTTC
size: many
J: TRBJ2-1
D: .
V: TRBV9

CDR3: CASTSTRGLYNEQFF
DNA: TGTGCCAGCACCTCCACGCGGGGGCTTTACAATGAGCAGTTCTTC
size: few
J: TRBJ2-1
D: .
V: TRBV2

CDR3: CASSLGDRGTQYF
DNA: TGTGCCAGCAGCTTAGGAGATAGGGGTACGCAGTATTTT
size: few
J: TRBJ2-3
D: .
V: TRBV7-8

CDR3: CATSEGGSYNEQFF
DNA: TGTGCCACCAGTGAAGGGGGGTCCTACAATGAGCAGTTCTTC
size: few
J: TRBJ2-1
D: .
V: TRBV24-1

CDR3: CATSDFSVGAGELFF
DNA: TGTGCCACCAGTGATTTCAGCGTCGGCGCCGGGGAGCTGTTTTTT
size: .
J: TRBJ2-2
D: .
V: TRBV24-1

CDR3: CASSQVPGQGIVADTQYF
DNA: TGCGCCAGCAGCCAAGTGCCGGGACAGGGGATCGTCGCAGATACGCAGTATTTT
size: few
J: TRBJ2-3
D: TRBD1
V: TRBV4-1

CDR3: CASSIYTGASYEQYF
DNA: TGCGCCAGCAGCATCTACACGGGGGCATCCTACGAGCAGTACTTC
size: few
J: TRBJ2-7
D: .
V: TRBV5-1

CDR3: CASINGSPYNEQFF
DNA: TGTGCCAGCATCAACGGGAGCCCCTACAATGAGCAGTTCTTC
size: .
J: TRBJ2-1
D: .
V: TRBV12-3/TRBV12-4

CDR3: CAISESVLQSGNEQYF
DNA: TGTGCCATCAGTGAGTCGGTACTACAGTCTGGCAACGAGCAGTACTTC
size: few
J: TRBJ2-7
D: .
V: TRBV10-3

CDR3: CASSLSRWNGYTF
DNA: TGTGCCAGCAGTCTTAGCCGTTGGAATGGCTACACCTTC
size: few
J: TRBJ1-2
D: .
V: TRBV28